This entry describes one T cell receptor (beta chain). What this receptor recognizes is not known. The record has no base qualities; no much larger clone is one base away. The data are from a study of T cell changes during pregnancy in multiple sclerosis (dated by TCRdb to the late 2010s). For the study in its entirety: The study examined how the T cell repertoire changed over the course of pregnancy in women with multiple sclerosis.

V is cut back by 6 bases and J by 4 bases, with 7 bases in the junction unmatched. CDR1 and CDR2, per the germline V gene, are MNHEY and SVGAGI. Taken from cysteine to phenylalanine, the CDR3 has 15 residues. This entry keeps only the CDR3 DNA: 45 bases, framed from base 1. Library preparation was by the immunoSEQ multiplex PCR assay. TCRdb re-hosts the immuneACCESS table, in-frame sequences only. Its copies lack some clones; in the studies checked, an unresolved V gene accounts for under half of them, and the cause for the rest is not known. The sample table shows 30,000 to 45,000 clones, and over 90% are seen once. The top ten clones comprise more than 0.4% of the sample.

The TCR originated in a female donor in good health, enrolled as a control in a pregnancy study. The sequenced sample was CD4+ T cells from peripheral blood mononuclear cells, obtained in the third trimester of pregnancy. The chain joins TRBV6-5 to TRBJ1-3; 9 nucleotides in the junction match TRBD1. The CDR3 has the sequence CASRSSTGGGNTIYF. The nucleotide sequence is TGTGCCAGCAGATCATCGACAGGGGGAGGAAACACCATATATTTT.